This T cell receptor (beta chain) was found in a study of CD8+ T cells in alopecia areata. Germline CDR1 and CDR2: SGHRS and YFSETQ. CDR3 length: 18 residues. V was pared by 1 base and J by 0 bases, with 18 bases between. Study-level findings and limits: Normal scalp showed lower clonality than lesional scalp, especially alopecia totalis/universalis. Sharing of TCR sequences between patients (possibly for HLA-related reasons) was less clear than in mice. Scalp repertoires also include resident alphabeta T cells from normal skin.

This clone has just one count. Its antigen is still unknown. RNA was isolated and reverse transcribed to cDNA, the sequencing template. The repertoire was sequenced with immunoSEQ multiplex PCR; TCRdb's copy has only in-frame clones and lacks some. This sample has about 34,000 clones, with approximately 80% found just once. Sequencing was performed on NKG2D-low CD8+ T cells sorted from blood. The clonotype originates from a human donor with alopecia areata. The chain is built from TRBV5-1 and TRBJ2-3; D is possibly TRBD2 (5 bases). CDR3 protein: CASSLWVRSGSSTDTQYF. As DNA, the CDR3 is TGCGCCAGCAGCTTGTGGGTTCGGAGCGGTTCTAGCACAGATACGCAGTATTTT.